This T cell receptor (beta chain) came from a study of regulatory T cells in long-lasting Graves disease. Study background: Graves' patients (newly diagnosed) had been on antithyroid drugs under 3 months.

Time point specified: newly diagnosed GD, antithyroid drugs for less than 3 months. RNA isolated from PBMCs was used to make the TCR library. General study points: Persistent patients had more shared public clonotypes (under 3,000) than new patients (about 870). TCR diversity in persistent Graves' patients was below that of newly diagnosed ones.

According to the study, TCR beta libraries were built with iRepertoire HTBI primers and CDR3-region Arm-PCR. MiXCR, run by TCRdb on the multiplex PCR reads, gives a single entry per CDR3 protein. This sample has roughly 610,000 distinct CDR3 sequences, with approximately 16% found just once. Trimming left V 5 bases short and J 7 bases short, with 18 bases between. This CDR3 comprises 14 residues. CDR1 is GTSNPN and CDR2 is SVGIG in the germline V gene (reference sequence). Worth noting for this clonotype: Its antigen is unidentified.

These records were also assigned to another study, of T cells in Graves' hyperthyroidism and ophthalmopathy. Per that paper: Patients with ophthalmopathy were separated from those with stable hyperthyroidism by a 13 V-J model.

This clonotype originated in a man between 18 and 29 years old with Graves disease. The rearrangement uses TRBV30 and TRBJ2-4, with D unresolved. This sample comprised peripheral blood mononuclear cells (PBMCs), obtained at new diagnosis, from a patient treated with antithyroid drugs. This CDR3 reads CAWCTPGRWNIQYF. The CDR3 bases are TGTGCCTGGTGCACCCCCGGCCGCTGGAACATTCAGTACTTC.